A single sample is the source of the 13 T cell receptor beta chains below, sequenced in a study of cytomegalovirus exposure and HLA in healthy donors. Primers included in the PCR were 60 Vbeta and 13 Jbeta primers. Only in-frame clones appear in the TCRdb table, and some are missing; sequencing was by immunoSEQ multiplex PCR. The data hold roughly 200,000 clones, with 75% to 85% observed a single time. Specimen: PBMCs. The receptors originated from a woman in her fifties or sixties in good health and CMV-seropositive.

The J gene is TRBJ2-3, the V gene TRBV28, with D possibly TRBD2 on 7 matching bases. The CDR3 is 15 residues long. The ends were cut back, 7 bases at V and 0 bases at J, with 14 bases in the middle. Germline CDR1 MDHEN, CDR2 SYDVKM. DNA for the CDR3: TGTGCCAGCAAGGGGGGGAGCACTAGCACAGATACGCAGTATTTT. Translation gives CASKGGSTSTDTQYF.

This chain links TRBV6-6 with TRBJ1-1; maybe TRBD1 (5 bases). Germline CDR1 MNHNY, CDR2 SVGAGI (reference sequence). This CDR3 has 14 amino acids. The V gene lost 0 bases and the J gene lost 7 bases, with 12 bases spanning the gap. The CDR3 nucleotides are TGTGCCAGCAGTTACTCTACGACAGACAGTGAAGCTTTCTTT. Its protein is CASSYSTTDSEAFF.

This clone is a singleton in its sample. V gene TRBV5-1 combines with J gene TRBJ1-2; possibly TRBD1 for D (6 bases). The CDR3 spans 15 residues. V was cut by 0 bases and J by 10 bases, with 19 bases left in between. From germline, CDR1 is SGHRS and CDR2 YFSETQ. The CDR3 sequence: CASSLGSHRVDVYTF. CDR3 DNA sequence: TGCGCCAGCAGCTTGGGTTCACACAGGGTTGATGTCTACACCTTC.

The chain joins TRBV2 to TRBJ2-5; maybe TRBD2 (5 bases). The germline V gene has CDR1 SNHLY and CDR2 FYNNEI. V shed 10 bases and J shed 11 bases, with 23 bases lying between them. This CDR3 has 13 amino acids. In nucleotides, the CDR3 is TGTGCCACCTCTCCCGGGTCGATGGGAGAGCAGTACTTC. Protein sequence: CATSPGSMGEQYF.

V and J are TRBV7-3 and TRBJ1-1; D might be TRBD1 (6 bases). This CDR3 contains 15 residues. The germline gives CDR1 SGHTA, CDR2 FQGTGA. V shed 4 bases and J shed 3 bases, with 15 bases lying between them. The CDR3 DNA reads as TGTGCCAGCAGCTCCATGACAGGCCCTTACACTGAAGCTTTCTTT. This sequence encodes CASSSMTGPYTEAFF.

The CDR3 loop reads CAVGADEAFF. The DNA of the CDR3 is TGTGCCGTAGGGGCGGATGAAGCTTTCTTT. The chain uses TRBV28 and TRBJ1-1, with D perhaps matching TRBD1 (5 bases). The V gene's germline CDR1 is MDHEN and CDR2 SYDVKM. The V end lost 11 bases, the J end lost 7 bases, and 11 bases lay between the germline ends. The CDR3 totals 10 residues.

The rearrangement uses TRBV7-8 and TRBJ1-3, with D perhaps matching TRBD1 (5 bases). The CDR3 sequence is 15 residues long. Germline V gene data show CDR1 as SGHVS and CDR2 as FQNEAQ. Trimming took off 5 bases at V and 0 bases at J, with 11 bases between the two ends. The CDR3 loop reads CASSTTATSGNTIYF. CDR3 nucleotide sequence: TGTGCCAGCAGCACGACAGCAACCTCTGGAAACACCATATATTTT.

The V call is TRBV5-5, the J call TRBJ1-3, with TRBD1 identical over 11 bases. Trimming took 4 bases from V and 2 from J; bases not matched to a gene: 5. This CDR3 is 16 amino acids long. Germline CDR1 is SGHKS and CDR2 is YYEKEE (reference sequence). This CDR3 reads CASSRGQGAAGNTIYF. The CDR3 region has the DNA TGTGCCAGCAGCCGCGGACAGGGGGCAGCTGGAAACACCATATATTTT.

The chain recombines TRBV4-2 with TRBJ2-7; the match to TRBD1 covers 7 bases. The CDR3 covers 15 residues. The junction had 9 bases not matched to a gene; V was cut back by 4 bases and J by 3 bases. Germline values: CDR1 LGHNA, CDR2 YNFKEQ. The CDR3: CASSPEGGQSYEQYF. The DNA for the CDR3 is TGTGCCAGCAGCCCGGAAGGGGGACAGAGCTACGAGCAGTACTTC.

This chain joins TRBV11-2 and TRBJ2-1; 10 positions agree with TRBD2. This CDR3 is 16 amino acids long. Germline assignment: CDR1 SGHAT and CDR2 FQNNGV. The trim removed 2 bases at V and 4 bases at J, leaving 5 bases unmatched. The CDR3 nucleotides read TGTGCCAGCAGCTTACTAGCGGGGGAAAAATACAATGAGCAGTTCTTC. Protein: CASSLLAGEKYNEQFF.

This rearrangement joins TRBV19 to TRBJ2-1; 7 nucleotides align to TRBD1. With V trimmed by 6 bases and J by 8 bases, 7 bases remained unmatched. The CDR3 is 13 amino acids. Per germline, CDR1 LNHDA and CDR2 SQIVND (reference sequence). CDR3 bases: TGTGCCAGTAGCTCACAGGGGATCCATGAGCAGTTCTTC. This encodes CASSSQGIHEQFF.

This rearrangement joins TRBV4-1 to TRBJ2-3, with 7 nucleotides matching TRBD2. Germline V lookup: CDR1 MGHRA, CDR2 YSYEKL. CDR3 length: 20 residues. The ends lost 0 bases at V and 6 bases at J; junction bases unmatched: 21. In nucleotides, the CDR3 is TGCGCCAGCAGCCAAGATATCCTTTATGGCGGGAGCAATTTGGTGGATACGCAGTATTTT. Its protein product is CASSQDILYGGSNLVDTQYF.

The chain is built from TRBV7-9 and TRBJ2-7, with D tentatively TRBD1 (5 bases). The ends were cut back, 8 bases at V and 0 bases at J, with 11 bases in the middle. This CDR3 region has 13 residues. The germline V gene has CDR1 SEHNR and CDR2 FQNEAQ (reference sequence). CDR3 in amino acids: CASGSDNSYEQYF. The CDR3, as DNA: TGTGCCAGCGGTTCGGACAACTCCTACGAGCAGTACTTC.